In its sample, the clone carrying this T cell receptor (beta chain) was seen a few times. Its antigen is undetermined. The CDR3 has 14 amino acids. After removal of 2 bases from V and 4 bases from J, the junction contained 0 bases not matched to a gene. This sample stems from a study of T-cell memory formation after mild COVID-19. Across the study: Clusters of TCRs were largely donor specific.

TCRdb recomputed calls from the 5' RACE reads with MiXCR, one row per CDR3 protein. Seen here are about 58,000 distinct CDR3 sequences, roughly a quarter observed once, and the top ten hold roughly 44%. Study results and caveats: Whereas later expanders leaned CD4+, clones contracting day 15 to 85 showed a balanced CD4/CD8 makeup. The study found contracting CD4+ clones mainly in CM and EM and contracting CD8+ clones in EMRA.

The sequenced sample was PBMCs or a T cell subset sorted from them (not recorded which). The sequence was obtained from a man aged 18 to 29 who had mild COVID-19 (a few samples of this study predate the infection). Cell type and time point are not known. V and J are TRBV12-3 or TRBV12-4 and TRBJ2-1; 9 bases align to TRBD2. CDR3 in DNA: TGTGCCAGCAGTTTAACTAGCGGGTACAATGAGCAGTTCTTC. It encodes CASSLTSGYNEQFF.